The 31 T cell receptor beta chains reported below all come from one sample, sequenced in a study of T cell repertoires in aging, cancer and after chemotherapy. Rearranged V-D-J TRB sequences were amplified with a mixed TRB-A/B primer pool. TCRdb re-called the multiplex PCR reads through MiXCR, storing one row per CDR3 protein. The data contain 6,500 to 8,000 distinct CDR3 sequences, roughly 30% of them singletons. Peripheral blood genomic DNA, not sorted cells or RNA, was the template. The sample comprised blood. Receptors originate from a human donor with a blood cancer.

The chain joins TRBV5-5 to TRBJ1-5; D remains ambiguous. Germline assignment: CDR1 SGHKS and CDR2 YYEKEE (reference sequence). Trimming took off 1 base at V and 6 bases at J, with 17 bases between the two ends. The CDR3 totals 16 residues. This chain's CDR3 is CASSLNPTPGGQPQHF. The CDR3 DNA follows: TGTGCCAGCAGCTTGAATCCCACTCCGGGCGGTCAGCCCCAGCATTTT.

The rearrangement joins TRBV6-1 to TRBJ1-1; D possibly corresponds to TRBD1 (6 bases). The CDR3 is 16 residues long. The V end was cut by 5 bases, the J end by 3 bases, with 19 bases between. Germline CDR1 MNHNS, CDR2 SASEGT. CDR3 DNA: TGTGCCAGCAGTTACGGACAGCGCCAATTGGACACTGAAGCTTTCTTT. Protein sequence: CASSYGQRQLDTEAFF.

In this sample, this clonotype turned up a few times. The chain couples TRBV6-2 or TRBV6-3 to TRBJ1-1, with D uncertain. CDR3 length: 13 residues. Germline V gene sequence: CDR1 MNHEY, CDR2 SVGEGT. Deletions cut 2 bases from V and 1 base from J, with 5 bases between. The CDR3 loop reads CASSYAANTEAFF. The CDR3 nucleotides read TGTGCCAGCAGTTACGCCGCGAACACTGAAGCTTTCTTT.

This clonotype showed up just a few times. The chain couples TRBV18 to TRBJ2-3; 8 bases are shared with TRBD2. Germline assignment: CDR1 KGHSH and CDR2 LQKENI. The CDR3 spans 18 residues. V was pared by 2 bases and J by 5 bases, with 15 bases of the junction left unmatched. CDR3 sequence: CASSPGGGTRDWLDTQYF. The DNA for the CDR3 is TGTGCCAGCTCACCAGGAGGCGGGACTAGAGATTGGTTAGATACGCAGTATTTT.

This clonotype has just a few counts. The V call is TRBV6-1, the J call TRBJ1-2; 10 positions match TRBD1. Germline V lookup: CDR1 MNHNS, CDR2 SASEGT. Trimming cost V 6 bases and J 6 bases; bases outside gene matches: 7. The CDR3 runs to 14 residues. CDR3 in DNA: TGTGCCAGCAGCCGGGACAGGGGAACTAATGGCTACACCTTC. Translated, it gives CASSRDRGTNGYTF.

This clonotype was counted between two and nine times. This chain joins TRBV12-3 or TRBV12-4 and TRBJ1-6; a weak D match, TRBD1 (5 bases). The V gene lost 3 bases and the J gene lost 9 bases, with 12 bases spanning the gap. This CDR3 is built from 14 residues. CDR3 nucleotide sequence: TGTGCCAGCAGTTTCGGCAGGGAGGCTTCACCCCTCCACTTT. This translates into CASSFGREASPLHF.

The chain is built from TRBV20-1 and TRBJ2-1; 9 bases agree with TRBD2. Trimming removed 1 base from V and 7 bases from J; junction bases left unmatched: 8. In germline, CDR1 is DFQATT, CDR2 SNEGSKA (reference sequence). The length of the CDR3 is 15 residues. As DNA, the CDR3 is TGCAGTGCTAGAGGACAGCGGGGGGAATCAAATGAGCAGTTCTTC. This gives the protein CSARGQRGESNEQFF.

This chain connects TRBV7-2 to TRBJ1-2, with 7 bases matching TRBD1. The CDR3 sequence is 15 residues long. The V gene end was trimmed by 2 bases and the J gene end by 6 bases; junction bases not matched to a gene: 9. Per germline, CDR1 SGHTA and CDR2 FQGNSA. CDR3 amino acids: CASSLQWQGGNGYTF. CDR3 in DNA: TGTGCCAGCAGCTTACAGTGGCAGGGGGGCAATGGCTACACCTTC.

A note on this clonotype: Germline is not matched at one junction end, which may reflect a read error. V usage is TRBV7-2 and J usage is TRBJ2-2; the match to TRBD2 covers 9 bases. This CDR3 comprises 15 residues. The germline V gene has CDR1 SGHTA and CDR2 FQGNSA. The CDR3 region has the DNA TGTGCCAGCAGATTAGCGGGGGTGTTAACCGGGGAGCTGTTTTTT. Translating it yields CASRLAGVLTGELFF.

The sample holds a few counts of this clonotype. This chain links TRBV7-2 with TRBJ2-3; TRBD2 aligns across 14 bases. V was pared by 6 bases and J by 4 bases, with 6 bases of the junction left unmatched. Germline V CDR1 and CDR2: SGHTA, FQGNSA. The CDR3 loop spans 16 amino acids. The CDR3 DNA follows: TGTGCCAGCAGTCGACTAGCGGGGGGGCCCTCAGATACGCAGTATTTT. It is translated as CASSRLAGGPSDTQYF. Drawing the rest from reference TRBV7-2 and TRBJ2-3, the complete variable domain is GAGVSQSPSNKVTEKGKDVELRCDPISGHTALYWYRQSLGQGLEFLIYFQGNSAPDKSGLPSDRFSAERTGGSVSTLTIQRTQQEDSAVYLCASSRLAGGPSDTQYFGPGTRLTVL.

In nucleotides, the CDR3 is TGTGCCAGCAGCTTATGGGGGAGCGGTGAAAAACTGTTTTTT. Amino acid sequence: CASSLWGSGEKLFF. This rearrangement joins TRBV5-6 to TRBJ1-4; D is perhaps TRBD1 (5 bases). CDR1 is SGHDT, CDR2 YYEEEE, per germline. This CDR3 comprises 14 residues. Trimming stripped 2 bases from V and 7 bases from J, with 12 bases between.

In this sample, this clonotype turned up once. The rearrangement joins TRBV6-1 to TRBJ1-2; 8 positions match TRBD1. The CDR3 length is 14 residues. After removal of 6 bases from V and 5 bases from J, the junction contained 8 bases not matched to a gene. Germline V CDR1 and CDR2: MNHNS, SASEGT. Here the CDR3 reads CASSRDRRFYGYTF. DNA of the CDR3: TGTGCCAGCAGCCGGGACAGGAGGTTTTATGGCTACACCTTC.

The rearrangement links TRBV5-1 to TRBJ1-4; D is unclear. The V end lost 0 bases, the J end lost 4 bases, and 10 bases lay between the germline ends. Looked up from germline, CDR1 is SGHRS and CDR2 is YFSETQ. This CDR3 spans 15 amino acids. CDR3 sequence: CASSLALNYNEKLFF. CDR3 in DNA: TGCGCCAGCAGCTTGGCATTGAATTATAATGAAAAACTGTTTTTT. The full variable domain, completed using reference TRBV5-1 and TRBJ1-4, is KAGVTQTPRYLIKTRGQQVTLSCSPISGHRSVSWYQQTPGQGLQFLFEYFSETQRNKGNFPGRFSGRQFSNSRSEMNVSTLELGDSALYLCASSLALNYNEKLFFGSGTQLSVL.

By frequency in the sample, this clonotype is medium-sized. The rearrangement uses TRBV5-4 and TRBJ2-2, with 10 bases identical to TRBD2. The germline V gene encodes CDR1 SGHNT and CDR2 YYREEE (reference sequence). The CDR3 sequence is 19 residues long. Germline trimming cut 0 bases from V and 0 bases from J; bases unmatched to any gene: 8. CDR3 coding DNA: TGTGCCAGCAGCTTGGGTCTTCTAGCGGGGGACGCGAACACCGGGGAGCTGTTTTTT. Protein sequence: CASSLGLLAGDANTGELFF.

Here the CDR3 reads CASSATGTGGYEQYF. CDR3 DNA sequence: TGTGCCAGCAGCGCGACCGGGACAGGGGGCTACGAGCAGTACTTC. The chain is built from TRBV5-5 and TRBJ2-7; 11 bases align to TRBD1. With V trimmed by 4 bases and J by 3 bases, 6 bases remained unmatched. The CDR3 has 15 residues. Germline V gives CDR1 SGHKS, CDR2 YYEKEE (reference sequence). The full variable domain, in which reference TRBV5-5 and TRBJ2-7 provide the parts outside the CDR3, is DAGVTQSPTHLIKTRGQQVTLRCSPISGHKSVSWYQQVLGQGPQFIFQYYEKEERGRGNFPDRFSARQFPNYSSELNVNALLLGDSALYLCASSATGTGGYEQYFGPGTRLTVT.

This clonotype qualifies as medium-sized. The chain uses TRBV5-5 and TRBJ2-7; D is undetermined. Trimming stripped 0 bases from V and 3 bases from J, with 10 bases between. Germline values: CDR1 SGHKS, CDR2 YYEKEE (reference sequence). This CDR3 has 14 amino acids. CDR3 bases: TGTGCCAGCAGCTTGGGGCCCGCAGGCTACGAGCAGTACTTC. This codes for CASSLGPAGYEQYF.

This sequence joins TRBV6-5 and TRBJ1-4; D is unclear. The germline V gene encodes CDR1 MNHEY and CDR2 SVGAGI. Trimming shortened V by 0 bases and J by 5 bases, and 13 bases separated the two germline ends. This CDR3 spans 16 amino acids. The CDR3 bases are TGTGCCAGCAGTTACTCGTCCAGGTTGAGGAATGAAAAACTGTTTTTT. Its protein is CASSYSSRLRNEKLFF.

The gene calls are TRBV20-1 and TRBJ2-3; 9 bases are a match to TRBD2. The germline V gene encodes CDR1 DFQATT and CDR2 SNEGSKA (reference sequence). The CDR3 runs 17 residues. V dropped 4 bases and J dropped 2; count of bases not matched to a gene: 13. The CDR3 here is CSANAEAGGLTTDTQYF. The DNA for the CDR3 is TGCAGTGCTAACGCAGAAGCGGGGGGCCTAACCACAGATACGCAGTATTTT.

Worth noting for this clonotype: A read error may explain this, as a much larger clone is one base away. V gene TRBV6-5 combines with J gene TRBJ2-1; D is undetermined. Looked up from germline, CDR1 is MNHEY and CDR2 is SVGAGI. V was trimmed by 5 bases and J by 0 bases, leaving 17 bases between them. The CDR3 is 17 residues long. The CDR3 nucleotides read TGTGCCAGCAGTGACCTACATGGGCAAGTCTCCTACAATGAGCAGTTCTTC. This translates into CASSDLHGQVSYNEQFF.

This clonotype was seen a few times. The chain links TRBV6-5 to TRBJ1-5; the D is unclear. Germline V gives CDR1 MNHEY, CDR2 SVGAGI. V lost 6 bases and J lost 4, with 7 bases in between. This CDR3 is 12 amino acids long. The CDR3 spells CASRLLNQPQHF. The CDR3 DNA reads TGTGCCAGCAGACTATTAAATCAGCCCCAGCATTTT.

By share of the sample, this clonotype is medium-sized. V and J are TRBV19 and TRBJ1-5, with D maybe TRBD1 (5 bases). V was trimmed by 10 bases and J by 1 base, leaving 17 bases between them. CDR3 length equals 15 residues. CDR1 and CDR2 (germline): LNHDA, SQIVND (reference sequence). CDR3 coding DNA: TGTGCCACCCGGTCCGGGGCGAAAAGCAATCAGCCCCAGCATTTT. Translating it yields CATRSGAKSNQPQHF.

Relative to its sample, this clonotype is medium-sized (0.01 to 0.1%). This sequence joins TRBV15 and TRBJ1-4, with D perhaps TRBD1 (5 bases). This CDR3 has 16 residues. The germline gives CDR1 LNHNV, CDR2 YYDKDF (reference sequence). Trimming removed 1 base at V and 6 bases at J, with 15 bases between. CDR3 amino acids: CATSRAGGTFDEKLFF. In nucleotides, the CDR3 is TGTGCCACCAGCAGAGCTGGGGGGACCTTCGATGAAAAACTGTTTTTT. Based on the CDR3 plus reference TRBV15 and TRBJ1-4, the full variable domain is DAMVIQNPRYQVTQFGKPVTLSCSQTLNHNVMYWYQQKSSQAPKLLFHYYDKDFNNEADTPDNFQSRRPNTSFCFLDIRSPGLGDTAMYLCATSRAGGTFDEKLFFGSGTQLSVL.

This clonotype has just a few counts. The rearrangement uses TRBV18 and TRBJ1-2; perhaps TRBD1 as D (5 bases). Germline lookup yields CDR1 KGHSH and CDR2 LQKENI. The CDR3 runs to 15 residues. V lost 3 bases, J lost 0 bases, and 11 bases lay in between. The CDR3 DNA reads TGTGCCAGCTCACCCGACGGGGCTCCTAACTATGGCTACACCTTC. Residues: CASSPDGAPNYGYTF.

The chain links TRBV5-1 to TRBJ1-1, with 8 bases identical to TRBD1. CDR3 length equals 14 residues. The germline V gene encodes CDR1 SGHRS and CDR2 YFSETQ. V shed 4 bases, J shed 5 bases, and the junction held 7 bases outside the gene matches. CDR3 bases: TGCGCCAGCAGCCCCGGACAGGGAGAGACTGAAGCTTTCTTT. It encodes CASSPGQGETEAFF.

The chain couples TRBV5-1 to TRBJ2-7; 9 nucleotides align to TRBD1. J gave up 3 bases and V 4 bases, and 5 bases lay outside the gene matches. The CDR3 loop spans 14 amino acids. Germline loops: CDR1 SGHRS, CDR2 YFSETQ. CDR3 bases: TGCGCCAGCAGCCGAGAGGGACAGGGCTACGAGCAGTACTTC. Its protein is CASSREGQGYEQYF.

The chain links TRBV5-4 to TRBJ2-3; 11 nucleotides align to TRBD2. CDR1 and CDR2 from the germline V gene are SGHNT and YYREEE (reference sequence). Losses at the gene ends were 2 bases for V and 2 bases for J; bases not matched to a gene: 7. CDR3 length equals 17 residues. CDR3 sequence: CASSLTSGGFITDTQYF. CDR3 in DNA: TGTGCCAGCAGCTTAACTAGCGGGGGTTTTATCACAGATACGCAGTATTTT.

A remark on this clonotype: A much larger clone lies a single base off, so this may be a read error. The chain has TRBV5-1 and TRBJ2-2; D unclear. Germline V gene lookup returns CDR1 SGHRS and CDR2 YFSETQ. V was clipped by 0 bases and J by 7 bases, with 19 bases between them. The length of the CDR3 is 17 residues. The CDR3 spells CASSLVVGRQPGGELFF. CDR3 sequence (DNA): TGCGCCAGCAGCTTGGTAGTAGGGCGTCAACCGGGCGGGGAGCTGTTTTTT.

The CDR3 region has the DNA TGTGCCAGCAGCCCCGGGACAGGGAGCACTGAAGCTTTCTTT. Encoded protein: CASSPGTGSTEAFF. The V and J genes are TRBV14 and TRBJ1-1; the match to TRBD1 covers 9 bases. This CDR3 comprises 14 residues. J lost 4 bases, V lost 4 bases, and 4 bases had no gene match. Germline lookup yields CDR1 SGHDN and CDR2 FVKESK.

The rearrangement links TRBV5-1 to TRBJ1-1; the match to TRBD1 covers 7 bases. Germline V gene sequence: CDR1 SGHRS, CDR2 YFSETQ. The CDR3 is 15 residues long. V lost 4 bases, J lost 11 bases, and 17 bases stayed unmatched. CDR3 sequence: CASSASGQPYLGAFF. The CDR3 coding sequence is TGCGCCAGCAGCGCCTCGGGACAGCCCTATCTTGGGGCTTTCTTT.

By frequency in the sample, this clonotype is medium-sized (0.01 to 0.1%). The chain recombines TRBV29-1 with TRBJ1-2, with TRBD1 as a possible D gene (5 bases). Germline-derived CDR1 and CDR2 are SQVTM and ANQGSEA. V dropped 3 bases and J dropped 8 bases, with 16 bases sitting between them. The CDR3 has 13 amino acids. Here the CDR3 reads CSVEAGLTQGYTF. DNA of the CDR3: TGCAGCGTTGAGGCGGGGCTCACCCAAGGCTACACCTTC.

CDR3 sequence reads: CASSRILTGEIQETQYF. The CDR3 DNA reads TGTGCCAGCAGTCGTATACTCACCGGGGAGATCCAAGAGACCCAGTACTTC. The chain combines TRBV6-1 with TRBJ2-5; the D gene is possibly TRBD2 (5 bases). From germline, CDR1 is MNHNS and CDR2 SASEGT. V dropped 5 bases and J dropped 1 base, with 20 bases sitting between them. The CDR3 length is 17 residues.